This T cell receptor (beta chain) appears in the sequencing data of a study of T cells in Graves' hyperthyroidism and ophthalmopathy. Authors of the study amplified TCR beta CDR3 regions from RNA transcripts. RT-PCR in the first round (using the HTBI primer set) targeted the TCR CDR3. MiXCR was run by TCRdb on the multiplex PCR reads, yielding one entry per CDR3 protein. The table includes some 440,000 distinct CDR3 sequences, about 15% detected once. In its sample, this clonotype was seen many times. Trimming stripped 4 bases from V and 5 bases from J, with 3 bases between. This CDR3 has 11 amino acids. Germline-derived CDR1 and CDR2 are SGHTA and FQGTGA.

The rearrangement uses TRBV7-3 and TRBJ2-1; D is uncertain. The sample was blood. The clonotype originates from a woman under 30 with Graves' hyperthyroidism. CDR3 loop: CASSSDNEQFF. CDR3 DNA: TGTGCCAGCAGCTCGGACAATGAGCAGTTCTTC.